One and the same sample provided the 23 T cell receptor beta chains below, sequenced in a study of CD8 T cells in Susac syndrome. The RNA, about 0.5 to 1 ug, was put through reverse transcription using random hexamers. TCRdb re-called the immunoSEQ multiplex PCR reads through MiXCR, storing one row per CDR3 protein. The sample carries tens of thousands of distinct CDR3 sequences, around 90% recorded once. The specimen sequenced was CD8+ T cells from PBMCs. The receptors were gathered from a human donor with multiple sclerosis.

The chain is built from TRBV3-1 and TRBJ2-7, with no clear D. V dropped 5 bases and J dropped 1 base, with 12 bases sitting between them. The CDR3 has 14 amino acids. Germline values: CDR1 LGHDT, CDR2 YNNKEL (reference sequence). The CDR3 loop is CASSEMAGSYEQYF. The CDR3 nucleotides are TGTGCCAGCAGCGAAATGGCAGGTTCCTACGAGCAGTACTTC.

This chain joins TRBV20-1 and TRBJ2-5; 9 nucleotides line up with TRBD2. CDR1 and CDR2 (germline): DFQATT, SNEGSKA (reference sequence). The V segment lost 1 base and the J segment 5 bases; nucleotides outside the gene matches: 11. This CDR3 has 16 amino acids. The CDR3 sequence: CSARGESGGPWETQYF. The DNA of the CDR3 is TGCAGTGCTAGAGGGGAAAGCGGGGGGCCTTGGGAGACCCAGTACTTC.

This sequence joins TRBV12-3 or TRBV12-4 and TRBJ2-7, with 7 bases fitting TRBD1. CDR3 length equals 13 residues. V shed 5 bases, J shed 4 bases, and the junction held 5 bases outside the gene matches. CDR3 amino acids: CASSPGTVYEQYF. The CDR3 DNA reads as TGTGCCAGCAGTCCAGGGACAGTATACGAGCAGTACTTC.

CDR3 sequence reads: CASSVGAGGSYEQYF. CDR3 DNA: TGTGCCAGCAGCGTAGGAGCGGGAGGCTCCTACGAGCAGTACTTC. The rearrangement uses TRBV9 and TRBJ2-7, with TRBD2 matching over 9 bases. Germline V gene data show CDR1 as SGDLS and CDR2 as YYNGEE. This CDR3 contains 15 residues. V shed 0 bases, J shed 0 bases, and the junction held 1 base outside the gene matches.

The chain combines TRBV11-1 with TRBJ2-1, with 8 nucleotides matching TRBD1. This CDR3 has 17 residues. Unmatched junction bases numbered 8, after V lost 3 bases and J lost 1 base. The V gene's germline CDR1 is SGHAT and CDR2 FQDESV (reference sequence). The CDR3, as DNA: TGTGCCAGCAGCTTCATCGACAGGGGCGGGTCCTACAATGAGCAGTTCTTC. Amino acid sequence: CASSFIDRGGSYNEQFF.

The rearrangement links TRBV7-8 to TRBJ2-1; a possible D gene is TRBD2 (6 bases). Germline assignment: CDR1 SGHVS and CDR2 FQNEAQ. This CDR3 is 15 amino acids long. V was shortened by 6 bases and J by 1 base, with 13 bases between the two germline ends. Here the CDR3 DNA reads TGTGCCAGCAGAGAGGGGACTGCTTCCTACAATGAGCAGTTCTTC. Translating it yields CASREGTASYNEQFF.

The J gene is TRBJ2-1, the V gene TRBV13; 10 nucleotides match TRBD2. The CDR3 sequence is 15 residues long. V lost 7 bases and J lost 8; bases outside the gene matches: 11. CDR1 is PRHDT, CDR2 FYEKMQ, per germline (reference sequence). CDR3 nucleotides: TGTGCCAGCAACCTAGCGGGAGTCGGGCCCGATGAGCAGTTCTTC. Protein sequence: CASNLAGVGPDEQFF.

The CDR3 DNA sequence: TGTGCCAGCAGCTTGCTCCAAGCGGGAGGGCCGCACGAGCAGTACTTC. Translation gives CASSLLQAGGPHEQYF. This sequence joins TRBV5-4 and TRBJ2-7; 10 bases are a match to TRBD2. Losses at the gene ends were 1 base for V and 5 bases for J; bases not matched to a gene: 9. Germline CDR1 reads SGHNT; CDR2 reads YYREEE (reference sequence). The CDR3 consists of 16 residues.

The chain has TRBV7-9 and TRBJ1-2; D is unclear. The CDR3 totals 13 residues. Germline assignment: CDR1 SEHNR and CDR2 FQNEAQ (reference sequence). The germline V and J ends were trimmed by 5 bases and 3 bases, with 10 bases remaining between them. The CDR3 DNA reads TGTGCCAGCAGCCTACGCAGTGACTATGGCTACACCTTC. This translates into CASSLRSDYGYTF.

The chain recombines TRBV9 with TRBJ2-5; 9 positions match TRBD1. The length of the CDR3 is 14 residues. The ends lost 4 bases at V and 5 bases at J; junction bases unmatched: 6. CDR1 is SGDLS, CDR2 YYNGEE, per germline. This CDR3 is CASSLTGGDETQYF. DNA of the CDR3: TGTGCCAGCAGCTTGACAGGGGGTGATGAGACCCAGTACTTC.

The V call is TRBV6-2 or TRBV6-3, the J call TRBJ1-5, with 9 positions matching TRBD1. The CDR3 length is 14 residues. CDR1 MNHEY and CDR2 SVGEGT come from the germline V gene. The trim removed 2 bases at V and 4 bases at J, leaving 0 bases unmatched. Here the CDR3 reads CASSYGTGNQPQHF. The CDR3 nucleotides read TGTGCCAGCAGTTACGGGACAGGGAATCAGCCCCAGCATTTT.

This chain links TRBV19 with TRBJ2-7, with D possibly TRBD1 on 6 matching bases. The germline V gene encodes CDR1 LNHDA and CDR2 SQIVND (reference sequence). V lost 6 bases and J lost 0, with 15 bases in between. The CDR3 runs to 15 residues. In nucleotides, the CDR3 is TGTGCCAGTAGCCAGGGACACCTCAGCTCCTACGAGCAGTACTTC. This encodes CASSQGHLSSYEQYF.

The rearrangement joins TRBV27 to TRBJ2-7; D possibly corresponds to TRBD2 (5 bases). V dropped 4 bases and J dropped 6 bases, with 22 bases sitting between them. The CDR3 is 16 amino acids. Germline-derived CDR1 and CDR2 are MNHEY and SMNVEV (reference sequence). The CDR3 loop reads CASSSASTTQVPEQYF. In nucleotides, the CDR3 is TGTGCCAGCAGTTCTGCTAGCACGACACAAGTCCCCGAGCAGTACTTC.

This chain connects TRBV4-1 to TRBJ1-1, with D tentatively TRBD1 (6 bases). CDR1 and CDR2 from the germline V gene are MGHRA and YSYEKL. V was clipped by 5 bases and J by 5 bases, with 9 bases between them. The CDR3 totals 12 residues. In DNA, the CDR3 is TGCGCCAGCAGCGGGACACGAACTGAAGCTTTCTTT. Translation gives CASSGTRTEAFF.

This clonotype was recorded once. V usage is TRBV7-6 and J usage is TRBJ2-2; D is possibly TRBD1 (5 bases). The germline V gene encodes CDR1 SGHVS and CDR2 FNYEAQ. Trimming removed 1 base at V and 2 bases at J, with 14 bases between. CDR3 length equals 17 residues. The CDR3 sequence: CASSLGGWTPNTGELFF. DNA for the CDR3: TGTGCCAGCAGCTTAGGCGGATGGACACCAAACACCGGGGAGCTGTTTTTT.

CDR3 DNA sequence: TGTGCCAGCTCAACCGGGACACCCAGCTCTGGGGCCAACGTCCTGACTTTC. Translating it yields CASSTGTPSSGANVLTF. The chain employs TRBV18 and TRBJ2-6, with D possibly being TRBD1 (6 bases). Germline V gene data show CDR1 as KGHSH and CDR2 as LQKENI. The CDR3 totals 17 residues. The V and J ends lost 5 bases and 0 bases respectively, with 14 bases between them.

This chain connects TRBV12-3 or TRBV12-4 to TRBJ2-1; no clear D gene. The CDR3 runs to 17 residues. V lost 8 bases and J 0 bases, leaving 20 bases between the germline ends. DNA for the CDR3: TGTGCCAGCCCCGGTCCGGTTTTTGGCCCCTCCTACAATGAGCAGTTCTTC. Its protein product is CASPGPVFGPSYNEQFF.

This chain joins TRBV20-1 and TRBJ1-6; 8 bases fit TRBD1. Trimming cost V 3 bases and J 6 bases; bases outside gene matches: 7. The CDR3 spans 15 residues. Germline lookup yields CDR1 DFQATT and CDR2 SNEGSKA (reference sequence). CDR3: CSARRPTGANSPLHF. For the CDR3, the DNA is TGCAGTGCTAGGAGACCGACAGGGGCTAATTCACCCCTCCACTTT.

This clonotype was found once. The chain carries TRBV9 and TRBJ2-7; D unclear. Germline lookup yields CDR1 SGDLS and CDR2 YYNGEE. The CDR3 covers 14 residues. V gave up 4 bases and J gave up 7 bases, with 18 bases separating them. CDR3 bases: TGTGCCAGCAGCTCCAAGGACCTTTCCCTGGAGCAGTACTTC. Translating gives CASSSKDLSLEQYF.

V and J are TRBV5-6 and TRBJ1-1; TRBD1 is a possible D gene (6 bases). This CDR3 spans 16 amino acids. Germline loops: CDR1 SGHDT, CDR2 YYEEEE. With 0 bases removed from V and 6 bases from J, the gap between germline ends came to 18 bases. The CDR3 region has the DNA TGTGCCAGCAGCTTGGGAGGGGGGGCGTTGGGTGCTGAAGCTTTCTTT. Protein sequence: CASSLGGGALGAEAFF.

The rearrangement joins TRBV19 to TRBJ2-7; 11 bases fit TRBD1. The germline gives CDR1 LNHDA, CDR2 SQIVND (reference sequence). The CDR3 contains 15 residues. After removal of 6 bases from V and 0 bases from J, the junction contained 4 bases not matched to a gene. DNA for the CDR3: TGTGCCAGTAGCCCTGGACAGGGGGCCTCCTACGAGCAGTACTTC. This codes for CASSPGQGASYEQYF. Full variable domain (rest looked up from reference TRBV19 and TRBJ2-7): DGGITQSPKYLFRKEGQNVTLSCEQNLNHDAMYWYRQDPGQGLRLIYYSQIVNDFQKGDIAEGYSVSREKKESFPLTVTSAQKNPTAFYLCASSPGQGASYEQYFGPGTRLTVT.

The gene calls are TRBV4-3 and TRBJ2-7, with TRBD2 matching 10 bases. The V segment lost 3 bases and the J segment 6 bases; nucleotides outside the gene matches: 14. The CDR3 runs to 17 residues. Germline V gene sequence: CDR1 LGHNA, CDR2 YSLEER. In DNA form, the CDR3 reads TGCGCCAGCAGCCATACAACTAGCGGGACGTATCTGGGCGAGCAGTACTTC. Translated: CASSHTTSGTYLGEQYF.

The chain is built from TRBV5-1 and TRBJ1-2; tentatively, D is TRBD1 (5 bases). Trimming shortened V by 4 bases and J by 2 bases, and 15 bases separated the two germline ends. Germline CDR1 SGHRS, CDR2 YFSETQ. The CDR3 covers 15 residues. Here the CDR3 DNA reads TGCGCCAGCAGCCCCGGGACCGCTACCAACTATGGCTACACCTTC. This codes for CASSPGTATNYGYTF.